Below are 18 T cell receptor beta chains sequenced from a single sample in a study of response to subunit inactivated influenza vaccine. TCRdb reprocessed the RT-PCR reads with MiXCR, giving one entry per CDR3 protein. Of 400,000 to 650,000 distinct CDR3 sequences listed, roughly 7.9% are singletons. This material consisted of PBMCs from blood, taken less than 25 months after vaccination. These receptors all come from a man aged 50-75 years who received an inactivated influenza vaccine.

This clonotype showed up just a few times. The chain links TRBV5-1 to TRBJ2-1; 7 nucleotides align to TRBD2. Trimming took 4 bases from V and 4 from J; bases not matched to a gene: 8. From germline, CDR1 is SGHRS and CDR2 YFSETQ. This CDR3 contains 15 residues. The CDR3 DNA sequence: TGCGCCAGCAGCCCTGGGGCTAGCGGTTACAATGAGCAGTTCTTC. Amino acid sequence: CASSPGASGYNEQFF.

The chain carries TRBV30 and TRBJ2-7, with 9 bases aligning to TRBD2. Germline trimming cut 3 bases from V and 6 bases from J; bases unmatched to any gene: 12. This CDR3 is built from 15 residues. Germline loops: CDR1 GTSNPN, CDR2 SVGIG (reference sequence). The CDR3 DNA is TGTGCCTGGAGCCCCGGGCTAGCGGGGCACTCCGAGCAGTACTTC. The encoded protein is CAWSPGLAGHSEQYF.

This clonotype was found a few times. V and J are TRBV20-1 and TRBJ2-1; a weak D match, TRBD1 (5 bases). From germline, CDR1 is DFQATT and CDR2 SNEGSKA (reference sequence). The CDR3 totals 14 residues. The germline V and J ends were trimmed by 3 bases and 0 bases, with 9 bases remaining between them. The CDR3 DNA reads TGCAGTGCTAGGACAGTCCGCTCCTACAATGAGCAGTTCTTC. Amino acid sequence: CSARTVRSYNEQFF.

This clonotype occurred a few times. The rearrangement joins TRBV3-1 to TRBJ2-3; 9 nucleotides agree with TRBD2. V shed 4 bases and J 3 bases; nucleotides not matched to a gene: 5. The CDR3 is 15 residues long. Germline V gives CDR1 LGHDT, CDR2 YNNKEL (reference sequence). The CDR3 region is CASSRRGGRTDTQYF. CDR3 bases: TGTGCCAGCAGCCGGCGGGGGGGCCGGACAGATACGCAGTATTTT.

The rearrangement links TRBV4-3 to TRBJ1-1; D gene unclear. The CDR3 runs to 15 residues. In germline, CDR1 is LGHNA, CDR2 YSLEER. Trimming shortened V by 0 bases and J by 10 bases, and 18 bases separated the two germline ends. The CDR3 DNA is TGCGCCAGCAGCCAAGATCATGTCACTCCAAAAGGAGCTTTCTTT. Amino acids: CASSQDHVTPKGAFF.

This clonotype was seen ten or more times. CDR3 region: CASSLGGPGVTEAFF. The CDR3 DNA reads as TGCGCCAGCAGTCTCGGGGGGCCGGGGGTAACTGAAGCTTTCTTT. The chain employs TRBV23-1 and TRBJ1-1; a weak D match, TRBD1 (6 bases). TRBV23-1 belongs to the ORF category, with a function that is uncertain. Trimming removed 4 bases at V and 5 bases at J, with 17 bases between. The CDR3 is made up of 15 amino acids.

This clonotype was counted ten times or more. The V call is TRBV12-3 or TRBV12-4, the J call TRBJ1-5; the D is unclear. Trimming removed 3 bases at V and 0 bases at J, with 6 bases between. This CDR3 has 14 amino acids. The CDR3 region has the DNA TGTGCCAGCAGTTTGCTGGATAGCAATCAGCCCCAGCATTTT. It specifies CASSLLDSNQPQHF.

In its sample, this clonotype was seen a few times. V is TRBV11-1 and J is TRBJ1-6; TRBD1 matches 8 bases. This CDR3 has 18 residues. CDR1 is SGHAT and CDR2 is FQDESV in the germline V gene (reference sequence). Losses at the gene ends were 5 bases for V and 5 bases for J; bases not matched to a gene: 14. DNA for the CDR3: TGTGCCAGCAGCCCCGGGGCAGGGGGCGTATTCGATAATTCACCCCTCCACTTT. Translated: CASSPGAGGVFDNSPLHF.

The V call is TRBV5-1, the J call TRBJ2-7; 7 bases line up with TRBD1. V was clipped by 2 bases and J by 6 bases; unmatched bases: 8. This CDR3 spans 14 amino acids. Germline V lookup: CDR1 SGHRS, CDR2 YFSETQ. CDR3 loop: CASSFDRVGGEQYF. In nucleotides, the CDR3 is TGCGCCAGCAGCTTCGACAGGGTCGGTGGCGAGCAGTACTTC.

In this sample, this clonotype turned up a few times. The chain is built from TRBV28 and TRBJ2-2; TRBD2 is a possible D gene (5 bases). The ends were cut back, 4 bases at V and 0 bases at J, with 15 bases in the middle. The germline V gene has CDR1 MDHEN and CDR2 SYDVKM. The CDR3 spans 17 residues. The CDR3 protein is CASSWRRFGANTGELFF. CDR3 DNA sequence: TGTGCCAGCAGTTGGCGGAGGTTCGGCGCGAACACCGGGGAGCTGTTTTTT.

The chain carries TRBV13 and TRBJ1-1, with D possibly being TRBD1 (5 bases). This CDR3 region has 17 residues. CDR1 and CDR2 from the germline V gene are PRHDT and FYEKMQ (reference sequence). Between the trimmed V and J ends, which lost 4 bases and 2 bases, there was a span of 20 bases. The CDR3 DNA reads as TGTGCCAGCAGCTACACCACCGGCAGGGCGCAAAACACTGAAGCTTTCTTT. Its translation: CASSYTTGRAQNTEAFF.

This clonotype was recorded a few times. The CDR3 DNA follows: TGTGCCAGCAGTTTACGACGGACTAGCGGGGACCACGAGCAGTACTTC. Protein sequence: CASSLRRTSGDHEQYF. The chain uses TRBV6-5 and TRBJ2-7; the match to TRBD2 covers 12 bases. V was pared by 4 bases and J by 5 bases, with 9 bases of the junction left unmatched. Germline CDR1 is MNHEY and CDR2 is SVGAGI. CDR3 length: 16 residues.

This clonotype was seen only a few times. The chain uses TRBV20-1 and TRBJ2-1, with D hard to call. The V and J ends lost 1 base and 10 bases respectively, with 11 bases between them. CDR1 is DFQATT and CDR2 is SNEGSKA in the germline V gene (reference sequence). The CDR3 spans 12 residues. The CDR3 DNA follows: TGCAGTGCTAGAGTCGGCGTTACGGAGCAGTTCTTC. This translates into CSARVGVTEQFF.

This clonotype has ten or more counts. The rearrangement links TRBV5-6 to TRBJ1-4; maybe TRBD1 (5 bases). The germline V gene encodes CDR1 SGHDT and CDR2 YYEEEE. The CDR3 covers 13 residues. The V and J ends lost 4 bases and 12 bases respectively, with 16 bases between them. CDR3 sequence: CASSLDQGGELFF. CDR3 DNA: TGTGCCAGCAGCCTAGACCAGGGCGGGGAACTGTTTTTT.

V and J are TRBV7-9 and TRBJ2-1; D might be TRBD1 or TRBD2, each matching 6 bases. The CDR3 is 16 amino acids. From germline, CDR1 is SEHNR and CDR2 FQNEAQ (reference sequence). V was trimmed by 0 bases and J by 3 bases, leaving 12 bases between them. DNA for the CDR3: TGTGCCAGCAGCTTAGCTATGCGGGACAACTACAATGAGCAGTTCTTC. Its protein is CASSLAMRDNYNEQFF.

There are many counts of this clonotype. J is TRBJ2-2 and V is TRBV2; D is uncertain. Trimming took off 7 bases at V and 4 bases at J, with 10 bases between the two ends. The CDR3 is 13 amino acids. From germline, CDR1 is SNHLY and CDR2 FYNNEI. The DNA of the CDR3 is TGTGCCAGCAACGTCTTGTTCACCGGGGAGCTGTTTTTT. Translation: CASNVLFTGELFF. The complete variable domain, with remaining parts taken from reference TRBV2 and TRBJ2-2, reads EPEVTQTPSHQVTQMGQEVILRCVPISNHLYFYWYRQILGQKVEFLVSFYNNEISEKSEIFDDQFSVERPDGSNFTLKIRSTKLEDSAMYFCASNVLFTGELFFGEGSRLTVL.

The V gene is TRBV20-1, the J gene TRBJ2-2; 9 nucleotides align to TRBD1. Germline V lookup: CDR1 DFQATT, CDR2 SNEGSKA (reference sequence). V was pared by 6 bases and J by 4 bases, with 15 bases of the junction left unmatched. The length of the CDR3 is 17 residues. The CDR3: CSATDPRQGGSTGELFF. The CDR3 coding sequence is TGCAGTGCAACAGACCCACGACAGGGGGGTTCCACCGGGGAGCTGTTTTTT.

This clonotype was counted between two and nine times. The V and J genes are TRBV7-2 and TRBJ2-7, with D unresolved. The CDR3 is 14 residues long. V was shortened by 1 base and J by 4 bases, with 11 bases between the two germline ends. Looked up from germline, CDR1 is SGHTA and CDR2 is FQGNSA. CDR3 coding DNA: TGTGCCAGCAGCTTAGTTCACCCAGATTACGAGCAGTACTTC. Residues: CASSLVHPDYEQYF.